The 13 T cell receptor beta chains reported below all come from one sample, sequenced in a study of blood T cells in healthy people across ages (dated by TCRdb to between 2015 and 2016). Receptor libraries were prepared by 5' RACE. Data came from an Illumina HiSeq 2500. A second PCR of about 7 to 12 cycles was run with a J-beta primer mix and a sample-barcoded 5' primer. TCRdb itself trimmed the public reads at Q25 with fastp, ran MiXCR and retained productive beta chains. Entries that share a CDR3 protein sequence are merged under the most common genes and DNA. The sample data list about 780,000 distinct CDR3 sequences, and around a quarter of these were observed just once. Jointly, the top ten make up approximately 2.9% of the sample. These data also featured in a second study, about T cells of mothers and their children.

The sequencing sample was made of blood. Every receptor here comes from a boy between 5 and 17 years old in good health.

This clonotype was counted only a few times. The rearrangement uses TRBV5-1 and TRBJ2-5; possibly TRBD1 for D (6 bases). The germline V gene has CDR1 SGHRS and CDR2 YFSETQ. The V end was cut by 5 bases, the J end by 14 bases, with 22 bases between. The CDR3 is 13 amino acids. The CDR3 region has the DNA TGCGCCAGCAGGGCAGGGGTCCCTTACGAGCAATACTTC. This translates into CASRAGVPYEQYF.

This clonotype was seen more than once but under ten times. V usage is TRBV7-9 and J usage is TRBJ1-4; D is possibly TRBD1 (5 bases). Deletions cut 5 bases from V and 8 bases from J, with 12 bases between. The germline gives CDR1 SEHNR, CDR2 FQNEAQ (reference sequence). CDR3 size: 13 residues. CDR3: CASSPWDREKLFF. CDR3 sequence (DNA): TGTGCCAGCAGCCCCTGGGACCGGGAAAAACTGTTTTTT.

The chain joins TRBV7-3 to TRBJ2-5, with TRBD2 identical over 9 bases. The germline gives CDR1 SGHTA, CDR2 FQGTGA. This CDR3 is 16 amino acids long. V lost 5 bases and J lost 4; bases outside the gene matches: 11. CDR3 DNA sequence: TGTGCCAGCAGCCTGGAGGGTAGCGGGGGTCGAGAGACCCAGTACTTC. It specifies CASSLEGSGGRETQYF.

This clonotype has just one count. The chain is built from TRBV18 and TRBJ2-7, with D possibly matching TRBD1 (6 bases). In germline, CDR1 is KGHSH, CDR2 LQKENI. The CDR3 is 13 amino acids. V gave up 6 bases and J gave up 3 bases, with 12 bases separating them. CDR3 nucleotide sequence: TGTGCCAGCTCCCAGGGGCGAGACTACGAGCAGTACTTC. Translated: CASSQGRDYEQYF.

Here the CDR3 DNA reads TGTGCCACCAGCCCTCGTGACAGGGGCTCTTTCTTT. Its protein is CATSPRDRGSFF. The V and J genes are TRBV15 and TRBJ1-1, with 8 positions matching TRBD1. Unmatched junction bases numbered 8, after V lost 5 bases and J lost 12 bases. Per germline, CDR1 LNHNV and CDR2 YYDKDF (reference sequence). The CDR3 contains 12 residues.

V usage is TRBV7-9 and J usage is TRBJ1-1, with D perhaps TRBD1 (5 bases). CDR3 length: 15 amino acids. Germline V lookup: CDR1 SEHNR, CDR2 FQNEAQ (reference sequence). The ends were cut back, 3 bases at V and 0 bases at J, with 11 bases in the middle. The CDR3 nucleotides are TGTGCCAGCAGCTTTGGCGGGGACGTGAACACTGAAGCTTTCTTT. Protein sequence: CASSFGGDVNTEAFF.

The chain employs TRBV7-9 and TRBJ2-3, with 13 nucleotides matching TRBD2. The CDR3 has 17 residues. V lost 3 bases and J lost 2; bases outside the gene matches: 5. Germline V lookup: CDR1 SEHNR, CDR2 FQNEAQ (reference sequence). As DNA, the CDR3 is TGTGCCAGCAGCTTCCCGACTAGCGGGGGGTACACAGATACGCAGTATTTT. Encoded protein: CASSFPTSGGYTDTQYF.

The J gene is TRBJ2-4, the V gene TRBV11-1, with D perhaps TRBD2 (6 bases). Germline V gives CDR1 SGHAT, CDR2 FQDESV (reference sequence). This CDR3 region has 13 residues. The V end was cut by 0 bases, the J end by 9 bases, with 9 bases between. DNA for the CDR3: TGTGCCAGCAGCTTAGCAAGGGGAGGCATTCAGTACTTC. It translates to CASSLARGGIQYF.

The rearrangement uses TRBV6-2 or TRBV6-3 and TRBJ2-4, with TRBD1 matching 8 bases. J gave up 0 bases and V 7 bases, and 5 bases lay outside the gene matches. The CDR3 sequence is 15 residues long. Looked up from germline, CDR1 is MNHEY and CDR2 is SVGEGT. The CDR3 region has the DNA TGTGCCAGCAAAAGACAGGGGTTAGCCAAAAACATTCAGTACTTC. This encodes CASKRQGLAKNIQYF.

This rearrangement joins TRBV2 to TRBJ2-3, with D perhaps TRBD2 (7 bases). CDR1 and CDR2 from the germline V gene are SNHLY and FYNNEI. Trimming left V 7 bases short and J 3 bases short, with 23 bases between. The CDR3 is 17 amino acids. The CDR3 nucleotides are TGTGCCAGCAAGGAATCTGGGGGGGCGGGGTGGACAGATACGCAGTATTTT. This sequence encodes CASKESGGAGWTDTQYF. Filled out from reference TRBV2 and TRBJ2-3, the complete variable domain reads EPEVTQTPSHQVTQMGQEVILRCVPISNHLYFYWYRQILGQKVEFLVSFYNNEISEKSEIFDDQFSVERPDGSNFTLKIRSTKLEDSAMYFCASKESGGAGWTDTQYFGPGTRLTVL.

The chain links TRBV5-1 to TRBJ2-7; tentative D call: TRBD1 (6 bases). V gave up 4 bases and J gave up 2 bases, with 13 bases separating them. The CDR3 runs 14 residues. Germline V CDR1 and CDR2: SGHRS, YFSETQ. DNA of the CDR3: TGCGCCAGCAGCAGGCAGGGGATACCCTACGAGCAGTACTTC. It encodes CASSRQGIPYEQYF.

The rearrangement joins TRBV20-1 to TRBJ2-4, with D tentatively TRBD1 (5 bases). The germline V gene encodes CDR1 DFQATT and CDR2 SNEGSKA (reference sequence). The ends were cut back, 3 bases at V and 4 bases at J, with 16 bases in the middle. The CDR3 contains 15 residues. The CDR3 DNA is TGCAGTGCTAGTTTCACCCGACAGTCGAAAAACATTCAGTACTTC. Translating it yields CSASFTRQSKNIQYF.

This clonotype occurred a few times. The rearrangement links TRBV7-6 to TRBJ1-3; TRBD1 might be the D (5 bases). The CDR3 has 15 amino acids. Trimming stripped 3 bases from V and 0 bases from J, with 9 bases between. Per germline, CDR1 SGHVS and CDR2 FNYEAQ. The CDR3 region is CASSLGVRSGNTIYF. The CDR3 nucleotides read TGTGCCAGCAGCTTGGGGGTACGCTCTGGAAACACCATATATTTT.